These T cell receptor beta chains were read from a single sample in a study of OX40 agonist ivuxolimab in advanced cancers. Clones were read by immunoSEQ multiplex PCR, and TCRdb kept only the in-frame ones, dropping some. This repertoire shows fewer than 140,000 clones, around nine tenths found once; its top ten account for approximately 0.49%. The sequenced sample was CD4+ or CD8+ T cells sorted from blood, obtained in a trial of the OX40 agonist ivuxolimab. These receptors all stem from an adult with an advanced solid tumor such as melanoma, head and neck, liver or kidney cancer. Each CDR3 is given without its conserved first and last residue. D genes are given only for firm matches.

-,10,TRBV7-2,ASQGGTYEQY
-,13,TRBV18,ASSPPGRLQETQY
TRBD1,13,TRBV28,ASSLPGTANYGYT
TRBD1,11,TRBV19,ASSRGLNTEAF
-,14,TRBV7-2,ASSTGLLRSTDTQY
-,12,TRBV7-2,ASSLDGVTDTQY
TRBD2,14,TRBV27,ASSYRRGASTDTQY
TRBD1,14,TRBV19,ASSRAGGRFTDTQY
-,12,TRBV6-5,ASSYDPSNQPQH
-,13,TRBV28,ASSLGASGSYEQY
-,11,TRBV10-1,ASTPDGTDTQY
-,13,TRBV7-9,ASSFFGGMDGGYT
-,10,TRBV7-2,ASSPNRVEQF
-,11,TRBV7-9,ASSSHGYQPQH
-,15,TRBV10-1,ASSDTMAATSNQPQH
TRBD2,14,TRBV27,ASSLDGGGGTGELF
-,14,TRBV7-2,ASSLAGGGKAYEQY
-,13,TRBV5-1,ASSFGLRFQETQY
TRBD2,15,TRBV4-3,ASSQEGAGATYNEQF
TRBD1,10,TRBV7-9,ASSSGQGFDT
-,11,TRBV5-8,ASSLVWPGELF
-,12,TRBV18,ASSPPVLGYEQY
-,12,TRBV6-1,ASSAETYYNEQF
-,10,TRBV28,ASSPGRAEAF